At least ten counts were recorded for the clone carrying this T cell receptor (beta chain). The germline gives CDR1 MGHDK, CDR2 SYGVNS. Trimming removed 3 bases at V and 1 base at J, with 6 bases between. CDR3 size: 13 residues. This record belongs to a study of T-cell memory formation after mild COVID-19. From the 5' RACE reads, TCRdb called clonotypes with MiXCR, one entry per CDR3 protein. The table records 280,000 or so distinct CDR3 sequences, 7% to 10% of them present only once. What was sequenced was PBMCs or a T cell subset sorted from them (not recorded which). This sequence joins TRBV25-1 and TRBJ2-5, with a possible D match to TRBD2 (5 bases). The receptor comes from a man aged 18 to 29 who had mild COVID-19 (a few samples of this study predate the infection). Cell type and time point are not known. The CDR3 is CASSDGLQETQYF. The CDR3 DNA is TGTGCCAGCAGTGACGGACTCCAAGAGACCCAGTACTTC.